These T cell receptor beta chains were read from a single sample in a study of blood T cell repertoires in COVID-19. Clones were read by immunoSEQ multiplex PCR, and TCRdb kept only the in-frame ones, dropping some. The data hold more than 300,000 clones, with around 83% observed a single time. The specimen sequenced was peripheral blood. The receptors were gathered from a woman aged 45-60 years with acute or convalescent COVID-19. The CDR3 runs from the conserved cysteine through the conserved F or W. D genes are given only for firm matches. Clone size is stated in some rows and not others, as once, few, many or a class when expanded.

J gene	clone size	D gene	V gene	CDR3 protein	CDR3 DNA
TRBJ2-3	.	TRBD2	TRBV5-1	CASSGSGGTDTQYF	TGCGCCAGCTCGGGTAGCGGGGGCACAGATACGCAGTATTTT
TRBJ1-5	.	TRBD1	TRBV6-4	CASSDMAGGQPQHF	TGTGCCAGCAGTGATATGGCAGGGGGCCAGCCCCAGCATTTT
TRBJ2-3	few	.	TRBV21-1	CANGTSGTDTQYF	TGTGCCAACGGGACTAGCGGGACAGATACGCAGTATTTT
TRBJ1-5	.	TRBD1	TRBV5-1	CASSVSTGDNQPQHF	TGCGCCAGCAGCGTTTCCACAGGGGACAATCAGCCCCAGCATTTT
TRBJ1-1	.	.	TRBV6-6	CASTTIGGRRTEAFF	TGTGCCAGCACCACTATTGGGGGGAGGCGGACTGAAGCTTTCTTT
TRBJ2-3	.	.	TRBV7-2	CASRSQGSAPTDTQYF	TGTGCCAGCCGAAGTCAGGGATCCGCGCCCACAGATACGCAGTATTTT
TRBJ2-7	.	TRBD1	TRBV18	CASSPPGQESYEQYF	TGTGCCAGCTCACCACCCGGACAGGAGTCCTACGAGCAGTACTTC
TRBJ2-5	once	TRBD2	TRBV2	CASSPLAGGQETQYF	TGTGCCAGCAGTCCCCTAGCGGGGGGGCAAGAGACCCAGTACTTC
TRBJ1-1	.	TRBD1	TRBV28	CASRGDRDAFF	TGTGCCAGCAGGGGAGACAGGGATGCTTTCTTT
TRBJ1-3	.	TRBD1	TRBV19	CASSIYGTAFSGNTIYF	TGTGCCAGTAGTATTTACGGGACAGCATTCTCTGGAAACACCATATATTTT
TRBJ2-3	.	.	TRBV9	CASSVDPGTLYTQYF	TGTGCCAGCAGCGTAGATCCGGGGACACTATATACGCAGTATTTT
TRBJ2-6	few	TRBD1	TRBV19	CASSILGTGMFEAGANVLTF	TGTGCCAGTAGTATATTAGGGACAGGGATGTTCGAGGCTGGGGCCAACGTCCTGACTTTC
TRBJ2-1	.	.	TRBV18	CASSHTSSPGNEQFF	TGTGCCAGCTCACACACGTCATCCCCGGGCAATGAGCAGTTCTTC
TRBJ1-2	.	TRBD1	TRBV29-1	CSVHRGLDGYTF	TGCAGCGTCCACAGGGGGCTGGATGGCTACACCTTC
TRBJ1-4	.	.	TRBV27	CASSFDRNNEKLFF	TGTGCCAGCAGTTTCGACAGGAATAATGAAAAACTGTTTTTT
TRBJ2-3	.	.	TRBV5-1	CASSNMRGSTDTQYF	TGCGCCAGCAGCAACATGAGGGGGAGCACAGATACGCAGTATTTT
TRBJ1-1	.	.	TRBV3-1/TRBV3-2	CASSLSGRGSTEAFF	TGTGCCAGCAGCCTTTCAGGGAGGGGGTCCACTGAAGCTTTCTTT
TRBJ2-1	.	.	TRBV24-1	CATSDRGTERPMWDEQFF	TGTGCCACCAGTGACCGGGGAACGGAAAGGCCGATGTGGGATGAGCAGTTCTTC
TRBJ2-3	.	.	TRBV5-1	CASSSVPRSTDTQYF	TGCGCCAGCAGCTCCGTACCTCGGAGCACAGATACGCAGTATTTT
TRBJ2-6	.	.	TRBV3-1/TRBV3-2	CASSLFLANVLTF	TGTGCCAGCAGTCTTTTTTTGGCCAACGTCCTGACTTTC
TRBJ2-6	.	TRBD1	TRBV18	CASSPQGARGANVLTF	TGTGCCAGCTCCCCACAGGGGGCGCGGGGGGCCAACGTCCTGACTTTC
TRBJ2-7	.	TRBD1	TRBV6-5	CASSYTVTGGYEQYF	TGTGCCAGCAGCTACACGGTGACAGGGGGCTACGAGCAGTACTTC
TRBJ2-4	.	TRBD2	TRBV30	CACPTSGGEDIQYF	TGTGCCTGTCCGACTAGCGGCGGAGAGGACATTCAGTACTTC
TRBJ1-1	.	.	TRBV6-6	CASGLLNTEAFF	TGTGCCAGCGGACTGTTGAACACTGAAGCTTTCTTT
TRBJ1-5	once	TRBD1	TRBV19	CASSIWQGGRPQHF	TGTGCCAGTAGTATTTGGCAGGGGGGTCGGCCCCAGCATTTT
TRBJ2-5	.	.	TRBV30	CAWSEGGTQYF	TGTGCCTGGTCGGAGGGCGGGACCCAGTACTTC
TRBJ1-4	few	.	TRBV5-4	CASSFGATNEKLFF	TGTGCCAGCAGCTTTGGAGCAACTAATGAAAAACTGTTTTTT
TRBJ1-5	.	.	TRBV29-1	CSARNSNQPQHF	TGCAGCGCCCGTAATAGCAATCAGCCCCAGCATTTT
TRBJ2-5	.	TRBD2	TRBV9	CASSVGLGEVAQYF	TGTGCCAGCAGCGTGGGACTAGGGGAGGTGGCCCAGTACTTC
TRBJ2-5	once	TRBD1	TRBV4-1	CASSQDNRGLGETQYF	TGCGCCAGCAGCCAAGATAACAGGGGCTTAGGGGAGACCCAGTACTTC
TRBJ2-3	.	TRBD2	TRBV3-1/TRBV3-2	CASSQDRTSGGTDTQYF	TGTGCCAGCAGCCAAGATCGCACTAGCGGGGGCACAGATACGCAGTATTTT
TRBJ2-3	.	TRBD1	TRBV5-4	CASSSGTEGPDTQYF	TGTGCCAGCAGCTCCGGGACAGAGGGGCCAGATACGCAGTATTTT
TRBJ2-2	.	.	TRBV5-4	CASTLGGLMNTGELFF	TGTGCCAGCACCCTAGGAGGACTGATGAACACCGGGGAGCTGTTTTTT
TRBJ2-1	.	TRBD1	TRBV5-6	CASSLTGGWVDEQFF	TGTGCCAGCAGCTTGACAGGGGGCTGGGTAGATGAGCAGTTCTTC
TRBJ1-1	once	.	TRBV5-5	CASSIMGGPYTEAFF	TGTGCCAGCAGCATCATGGGGGGACCGTACACTGAAGCTTTCTTT
TRBJ2-7	once	TRBD1	TRBV7-2	CASSLEQGPYEQYF	TGTGCCAGCAGCTTAGAACAGGGGCCCTACGAGCAGTACTTC
TRBJ1-5	.	.	TRBV7-9	CASSSGSGSQPQHF	TGTGCCAGCAGCTCGGGGAGTGGAAGTCAGCCCCAGCATTTT
TRBJ1-5	.	.	TRBV18	CASSPWQGRKDFNQPQHF	TGTGCCAGCTCACCATGGCAGGGGAGAAAGGATTTTAATCAGCCCCAGCATTTT
TRBJ1-2	.	.	TRBV9	CASSVVGGGYTF	TGTGCCAGCAGCGTAGTGGGGGGTGGCTACACCTTC
TRBJ2-4	.	TRBD2	TRBV5-1	CASSLRVAGEAKNIQYF	TGCGCCAGCAGCTTACGGGTAGCGGGAGAGGCCAAAAACATTCAGTACTTC
TRBJ2-1	.	.	TRBV7-2	CASSFRRDPYNEQFF	TGTGCCAGCAGCTTCAGGCGGGACCCATACAATGAGCAGTTCTTC
TRBJ1-4	.	.	TRBV5-1	CASSWDGQQLFF	TGCGCCAGCAGCTGGGATGGACAGCAACTGTTTTTT
TRBJ1-5	few	TRBD1	TRBV5-6	CASSYYDRGDQPQHF	TGTGCCAGCAGCTACTACGACAGGGGGGATCAGCCCCAGCATTTT
TRBJ1-1	.	TRBD1	TRBV7-2	CASSLGTGGRTEAFF	TGTGCCAGCAGCTTAGGGACAGGGGGGAGGACTGAAGCTTTCTTT
TRBJ1-2	.	.	TRBV2	CASSESQVTGYTF	TGTGCCAGCAGTGAAAGCCAGGTTACTGGCTACACCTTC
TRBJ2-5	.	.	TRBV27	CASSFTPLREETQYF	TGTGCCAGCAGTTTCACCCCTCTGAGGGAAGAGACCCAGTACTTC
TRBJ2-4	.	TRBD1	TRBV3-1/TRBV3-2	CASSQRDRGTYF	TGTGCCAGCAGCCAAAGGGACAGGGGAACGTACTTC
TRBJ2-3	.	TRBD2	TRBV10-3	CAISEAPRLAGGNTQYF	TGTGCCATCAGTGAGGCACCTAGACTAGCGGGAGGGAATACGCAGTATTTT
TRBJ2-3	once	TRBD2	TRBV7-9	CASSRGLANTDTQYF	TGTGCCAGCAGCAGGGGACTAGCGAACACAGATACGCAGTATTTT
TRBJ1-1	many	TRBD1	TRBV5-4	CASSLGRGDTEAFF	TGTGCCAGCAGCTTGGGCAGGGGGGACACTGAAGCTTTCTTT
TRBJ2-3	once	TRBD1	TRBV7-9	CASSSRTGFEYTDTQYF	TGTGCCAGCAGCTCAAGGACAGGGTTTGAATACACAGATACGCAGTATTTT
TRBJ1-2	.	.	TRBV20-1	CSAGLFGGYTF	TGCAGTGCTGGCTTATTTGGTGGCTACACCTTC
TRBJ1-1	.	.	TRBV5-1	CASSYGGGTEAFF	TGCGCCAGCAGCTATGGAGGTGGCACTGAAGCTTTCTTT
TRBJ1-2	.	.	TRBV4-2	CASSQEWSGIEYGYTF	TGTGCCAGCAGCCAAGAGTGGTCGGGAATTGAATATGGCTACACCTTC
TRBJ1-1	.	TRBD1	TRBV7-9	CASSLVALGQANTEAFF	TGTGCCAGCAGCTTAGTGGCCCTGGGACAGGCCAACACTGAAGCTTTCTTT